The entry below gives a single T cell receptor beta chain sequence along with its context. These data come from a study of blood T cell repertoires in COVID-19. Study-level background: T cells, B-cell-depleted T cells, or PBMCs supplied cDNA or gDNA.

Original processing methods: Cell counts per sample came from amplifying reference gene primers. Using immunoSEQ multiplex PCR, the repertoire was profiled, and TCRdb retains in-frame clones only, with some absent. V and J calls plus clone size are reproduced from that table; the DNA served to infer D and trimming. This sample carries 180,000 or so clones, approximately 84% of them seen once, and the ten largest clones take 6% to 9%. The CDR3 is 12 residues long. The germline V gene has CDR1 ENHRY and CDR2 SYGVKD. V was trimmed by 8 bases and J by 2 bases, leaving 10 bases between them. Sequencing was carried out using peripheral blood. V and J are TRBV10-3 and TRBJ2-7, with TRBD1 as a possible D gene (5 bases). The clonotype comes from a man aged 40-50 years who had recovered from COVID-19. CDR3 nucleotides: TGTGCCATCGCCGACAGTCCCTACGAGCAGTACTTC. Amino acid sequence: CAIADSPYEQYF.